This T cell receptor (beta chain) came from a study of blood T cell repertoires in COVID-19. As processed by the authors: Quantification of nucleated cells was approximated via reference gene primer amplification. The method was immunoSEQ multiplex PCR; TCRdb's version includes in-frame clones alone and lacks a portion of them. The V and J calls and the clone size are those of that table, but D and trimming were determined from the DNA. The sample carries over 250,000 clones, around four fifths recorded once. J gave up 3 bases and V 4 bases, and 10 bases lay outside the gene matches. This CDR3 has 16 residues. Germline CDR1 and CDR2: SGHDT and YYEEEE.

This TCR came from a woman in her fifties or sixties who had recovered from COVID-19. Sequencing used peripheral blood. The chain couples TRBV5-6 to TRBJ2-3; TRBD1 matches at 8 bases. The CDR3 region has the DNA TGTGCCAGCAGCCTAAGGACAGGGAGGAGGACAGATACGCAGTATTTT. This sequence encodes CASSLRTGRRTDTQYF. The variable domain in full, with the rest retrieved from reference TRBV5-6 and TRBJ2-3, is DAGVTQSPTHLIKTRGQQVTLRCSPKSGHDTVSWYQQALGQGPQFIFQYYEEEERQRGNFPDRFSGHQFPNYSSELNVNALLLGDSALYLCASSLRTGRRTDTQYFGPGTRLTVL.